This T cell receptor (beta chain) was recovered during a study of regulatory T cells in long-lasting Graves disease (dated by TCRdb to the early 2020s). Study-wide context: In the newly diagnosed Graves' disease group, patients had been taking antithyroid drugs for less than 3 months. The study took place in China and was registered as a clinical trial. Peripheral blood TCR sequencing and RNA sequencing compared persistent Graves' disease patients with newly diagnosed Graves' disease patients. A total of 33 samples underwent TCR sequencing, from about 13 patients with persistent Graves' disease and 20 patients with newly diagnosed Graves' disease.

Receptor libraries were prepared by multiplex PCR. Sequencer: Illumina HiSeq 4000. CDR3 regions were amplified by Arm-PCR with iRepertoire HTBI primers to construct TCR beta libraries. Before sequencing, the PCR products underwent gel purification. Per the authors' processing: Gene usage analysis of CDR3 amino acid clonotypes relied on the 60 to 65 TRBV and 13 to 15 TRBJ segments identified across samples. COPE and FqMerger were used to merge filtered high-quality paired reads into contigs. BLAST was used to align contigs to IMGT TRBV, TRBD and TRBJ reference genes, and CDR3 was defined according to IMGT. Any clonotype with a frequency above 0.1% was classified as a highly expanded clone. Shannon entropy was used to measure repertoire diversity, and the Gini coefficient was used to measure V-J evenness. A clonotype was considered public if more than one individual shared it. TCRdb's own reprocessing of the public reads used fastp at Q25 and MiXCR and kept productive beta chains. A single entry per CDR3 protein holds the most common genes and DNA from its merged rows. It is TCRdb's table, rather than the study itself, that gives the V and J calls and clone size. This sample holds some 320,000 distinct CDR3 sequences; 15% to 20% were observed only once. The ten most abundant clones make up less than 40% of the sample.

What this sample's time point label stands for: newly diagnosed GD, antithyroid drugs for less than 3 months. For both TCR sequencing and RNA sequencing, RNA was extracted from PBMCs in TRIzol. Graves' disease was diagnosed according to American Thyroid Association guidelines. Recruitment of patients was carried out at an endocrinology department in Xi'an, China. Each patient gave 7 to 9.5 milliliters of peripheral blood, collected in an EDTA anticoagulant tube. Ficoll Paque Plus density gradient separation was used to isolate PBMCs, and no further T cell sorting was performed. An Agilent 2100 Bioanalyzer and agarose gel were used to check RNA quality, and a NanoDrop 2000 was used to measure RNA concentration. Trimming removed 3 bases from V and 1 base from J; the gene matches leave 4 bases unexplained. The CDR3 covers 16 residues, taking in both the cysteine and the phenylalanine. Just CDR3 DNA is preserved here, 48 bases in frame from base 1. CDR1 and CDR2 (SGHAT, FQNNGV) derive from the germline V gene.

Broader findings and caveats from the paper: Only the TCR beta chain was sequenced and analyzed. Persistent disease showed preferential use of TRBV28, TRBJ1-2 and TRBJ2-5, whereas newly diagnosed disease favored TRBV20-1 and TRBJ2-1. The authors acknowledged the small sample size as a limitation that may reduce accuracy. Peripheral blood alone was examined, since thyroid tissue, which constituted the primary lesion, could not be accessed. Persistent patients shared more public clonotypes among themselves (around 3,000) than newly diagnosed patients did (more than 950). Compared with newly diagnosed patients, patients with persistent Graves' disease had lower TCR Shannon entropy and fewer highly expanded clones, which suggests clonal expansion.

Remarks on this clonotype: Its antigen has not been determined. Base qualities are not at hand, and no much larger clone is one base apart.

Here the chain combines TRBV11-2 and TRBJ2-2, and TRBD1 matches 8 of the central bases. This receptor was obtained from a female donor with Graves disease. The material was peripheral blood mononuclear cells (PBMCs), obtained at new diagnosis, from a patient treated with antithyroid drugs. The DNA reads as follows: TGTGCCAGCAGCTTGGACAGGGTGGGGAACACCGGGGAGCTGTTTTTT. Its product reads: CASSLDRVGNTGELFF.